Listed below are T cell receptor beta chains from one sample, sequenced in a study of cytomegalovirus exposure and HLA in healthy donors. The data were produced by immunoSEQ multiplex PCR, yet TCRdb's version contains in-frame clones alone and is incomplete. The sample carries some 79,000 clones, roughly 94% recorded once. Sequenced material: PBMCs. Receptors originate from a woman aged 18-29 years in good health and CMV-seropositive. CDR3s include the opening cysteine and the closing phenylalanine or tryptophan. D genes are given only for firm matches. A row's size may be missing; if present it is once, few, many or a size class.

v_gene	abundance	d_gene	j_gene	CDR3aa	CDR3nt
TRBV7-7	.	TRBD2	TRBJ2-5	CASSLAGTSGAQETQYF	TGTGCTAGCAGCTTAGCGGGGACTAGCGGGGCTCAAGAGACCCAGTACTTC
TRBV6-6	.	.	TRBJ1-1	CASSYVGATTEAFF	TGTGCCAGCAGTTACGTGGGGGCTACCACTGAAGCTTTCTTT
TRBV18	.	.	TRBJ2-7	CASSPPDKPYEQYF	TGTGCCAGCTCACCACCGGACAAGCCCTACGAGCAGTACTTC
TRBV10-3	.	TRBD2	TRBJ2-7	CAVRTSSSNEQYF	TGTGCCGTAAGGACTAGTTCTTCAAACGAGCAGTACTTC
TRBV6-5	.	.	TRBJ2-7	CASSYSFRGGKNEQYF	TGTGCCAGCAGTTACTCATTCAGGGGCGGAAAAAACGAGCAGTACTTC
TRBV6-1	.	.	TRBJ2-1	CASSEVRDSEQFF	TGTGCCAGCAGTGAGGTCAGGGACTCCGAGCAGTTCTTC
TRBV30	.	TRBD1	TRBJ2-1	CAWGPGPKGDSSYNEQFF	TGTGCCTGGGGCCCCGGCCCAAAAGGGGACAGCTCCTACAATGAGCAGTTCTTC
TRBV5-1	.	.	TRBJ2-3	CASSLAGSTDTQYF	TGCGCCAGCAGCTTGGCCGGTAGCACAGATACGCAGTATTTT
TRBV19	.	TRBD1	TRBJ2-2	CAIRQGSYGELFF	TGTGCCATTAGACAGGGGTCGTACGGGGAGCTGTTTTTT
TRBV18	.	.	TRBJ2-1	CASSPAAGATSYNEQFF	TGTGCCAGCTCACCTGCGGCAGGGGCCACCTCCTACAATGAGCAGTTCTTC
TRBV13	.	.	TRBJ2-3	CASSLGRHGRGITDTQYF	TGTGCCAGCAGCTTAGGAAGACATGGCAGGGGAATTACAGATACGCAGTATTTT
TRBV2	.	.	TRBJ2-5	CASSEERGWETQYF	TGTGCCAGCAGTGAGGAAAGGGGCTGGGAGACCCAGTACTTC
TRBV25-1	.	.	TRBJ2-1	CASSVLRTAYNEQFF	TGTGCCAGCAGTGTCCTCAGGACAGCCTACAATGAGCAGTTCTTC
TRBV5-4	.	.	TRBJ2-7	CASSAGLTSHEQYF	TGTGCCAGCAGCGCGGGACTCACGTCCCACGAGCAGTACTTC
TRBV19	.	TRBD1	TRBJ2-7	CASSFGDSGSYEQYF	TGTGCCAGTAGTTTCGGGGACAGCGGCTCCTACGAGCAGTACTTC
TRBV7-2	.	TRBD1	TRBJ1-4	CASSLRRGQGEKLFF	TGTGCCAGCAGCCTCCGGAGGGGACAGGGTGAAAAACTGTTTTTT
TRBV19	.	TRBD2	TRBJ2-3	CASSIGLAVTDTQYF	TGTGCCAGTAGTATCGGGCTAGCGGTCACAGATACGCAGTATTTT
TRBV4-1	.	.	TRBJ1-1	CASSQDPRNTEAFF	TGCGCCAGCAGCCAAGACCCCAGGAACACTGAAGCTTTCTTT
TRBV28	.	.	TRBJ1-6	CASSLGGVPPLHF	TGTGCCAGCAGTTTAGGGGGGGTGCCACCCCTCCACTTT
TRBV19	.	TRBD1	TRBJ1-6	CASSARPTGGNSPLHF	TGTGCCAGTAGTGCACGACCCACAGGGGGCAATTCACCCCTCCACTTT
TRBV6-6	.	.	TRBJ1-5	CASSIDISNQPQHF	TGTGCCAGCAGCATTGACATTAGCAATCAGCCCCAGCATTTT
TRBV7-9	.	.	TRBJ1-2	CASSLQGLEGYTF	TGTGCCAGCAGCTTACAGGGATTGGAGGGCTACACCTTC
TRBV27	.	.	TRBJ1-6	CASSEVGTPPLHF	TGTGCCAGCAGTGAAGTTGGGACACCACCCCTCCACTTT
TRBV2	.	.	TRBJ2-1	CASSDGLTPRGNEQFF	TGTGCCAGCAGTGATGGTCTCACCCCTCGGGGGAATGAGCAGTTCTTC
TRBV19	.	TRBD1	TRBJ1-2	CASSVGQEANYGYTF	TGTGCCAGTAGTGTGGGACAGGAAGCTAACTATGGCTACACCTTC
TRBV5-1	.	.	TRBJ1-6	CASSRGGIDNSPLHF	TGCGCCAGCAGCCGAGGAGGGATCGATAATTCACCCCTCCACTTT
TRBV7-9	.	TRBD2	TRBJ2-1	CASSRTSGYNEQFF	TGTGCCAGCAGCAGGACTAGCGGATACAATGAGCAGTTCTTC
TRBV28	once	.	TRBJ1-4	CASSAPGRSSEKLFF	TGTGCCAGCAGTGCTCCAGGGAGGTCGTCAGAAAAACTGTTTTTT
TRBV25-1	.	TRBD1	TRBJ1-1	CASSDAGQGETEAFF	TGTGCCAGCAGTGACGCAGGGCAGGGGGAGACTGAAGCTTTCTTT
TRBV4-2	few	TRBD2	TRBJ2-4	CASSPAGDNIQYF	TGTGCCAGCAGCCCAGCGGGGGACAACATTCAGTACTTC
TRBV29-1	.	TRBD1	TRBJ2-7	CSVSGTGTHEQYF	TGCAGCGTCTCCGGGACAGGGACCCACGAGCAGTACTTC
TRBV29-1	.	TRBD2	TRBJ2-2	CSVEAKRGRDTGELFF	TGCAGCGTTGAGGCCAAGCGGGGGCGGGACACCGGGGAGCTGTTTTTT
TRBV4-1	once	TRBD2	TRBJ2-3	CASSQAAGGPPVDTQYF	TGCGCCAGCAGCCAAGCCGCGGGGGGGCCTCCGGTAGATACGCAGTATTTT
TRBV2	.	.	TRBJ1-2	CASNRVLHYGYTF	TGTGCCAGCAACAGGGTGCTTCACTATGGCTACACCTTC
TRBV30	.	TRBD1	TRBJ1-2	CAWSVRQGVNYGYTF	TGTGCCTGGAGTGTACGGCAGGGGGTCAACTATGGCTACACCTTC
TRBV4-1	.	.	TRBJ2-1	CASSQERGKIYNEQFF	TGCGCCAGCAGCCAAGAACGGGGGAAGATCTACAATGAGCAGTTCTTC
TRBV19	.	.	TRBJ2-3	CASSPQGDTQYF	TGTGCCAGTAGTCCGCAGGGAGATACGCAGTATTTT
TRBV5-1	.	TRBD2	TRBJ2-2	CASSQGGLALTGELFF	TGCGCCAGCAGCCAAGGTGGACTAGCCCTCACCGGGGAGCTGTTTTTT
TRBV28	.	.	TRBJ2-1	CASSLSVVAGADNEQFF	TGTGCCAGCAGTTTATCGGTTGTGGCGGGGGCCGACAATGAGCAGTTCTTC
TRBV27	.	TRBD2	TRBJ2-7	CASSPTSGSNEQYF	TGTGCCAGCAGTCCTACTAGCGGGAGTAACGAGCAGTACTTC
TRBV7-9	.	TRBD2	TRBJ2-1	CASSPRTSLTYNEQFF	TGTGCCAGCAGCCCCAGGACTAGCCTAACCTACAATGAGCAGTTCTTC
TRBV19	.	.	TRBJ1-3	CASNKAASSGNTIYF	TGTGCCAGTAATAAGGCGGCGAGCTCTGGAAACACCATATATTTT
TRBV28	once	TRBD2	TRBJ2-7	CASRAQRGGAYEQYF	TGTGCCAGCAGGGCCCAGCGGGGGGGTGCCTACGAGCAGTACTTC
TRBV7-9	.	TRBD2	TRBJ2-3	CASSKAGTSGHTQYF	TGTGCCAGCAGCAAGGCCGGGACTAGCGGGCATACGCAGTATTTT
TRBV27	.	.	TRBJ1-5	CASSQRGGNQPQHF	TGTGCCAGCAGCCAAAGGGGTGGCAATCAGCCCCAGCATTTT
TRBV7-8	.	.	TRBJ2-7	CASSLGALTYEQYF	TGTGCCAGCAGCTTAGGGGCGCTCACCTACGAGCAGTACTTC